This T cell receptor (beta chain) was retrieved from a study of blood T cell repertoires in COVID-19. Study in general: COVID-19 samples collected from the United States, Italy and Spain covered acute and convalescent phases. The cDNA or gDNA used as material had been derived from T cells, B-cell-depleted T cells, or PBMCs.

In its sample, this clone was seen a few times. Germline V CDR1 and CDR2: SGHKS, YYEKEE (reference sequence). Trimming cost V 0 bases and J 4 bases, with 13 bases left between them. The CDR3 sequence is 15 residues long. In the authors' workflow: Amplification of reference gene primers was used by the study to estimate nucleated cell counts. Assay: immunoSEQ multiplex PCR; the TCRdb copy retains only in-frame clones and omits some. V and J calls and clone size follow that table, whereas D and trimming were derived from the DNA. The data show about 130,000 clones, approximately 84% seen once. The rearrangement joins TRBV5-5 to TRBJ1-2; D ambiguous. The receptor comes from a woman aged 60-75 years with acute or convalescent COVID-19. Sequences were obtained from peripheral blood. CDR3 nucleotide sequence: TGTGCCAGCAGCTTGGCCCCGGACTTTACCTATGGCTACACCTTC. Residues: CASSLAPDFTYGYTF.